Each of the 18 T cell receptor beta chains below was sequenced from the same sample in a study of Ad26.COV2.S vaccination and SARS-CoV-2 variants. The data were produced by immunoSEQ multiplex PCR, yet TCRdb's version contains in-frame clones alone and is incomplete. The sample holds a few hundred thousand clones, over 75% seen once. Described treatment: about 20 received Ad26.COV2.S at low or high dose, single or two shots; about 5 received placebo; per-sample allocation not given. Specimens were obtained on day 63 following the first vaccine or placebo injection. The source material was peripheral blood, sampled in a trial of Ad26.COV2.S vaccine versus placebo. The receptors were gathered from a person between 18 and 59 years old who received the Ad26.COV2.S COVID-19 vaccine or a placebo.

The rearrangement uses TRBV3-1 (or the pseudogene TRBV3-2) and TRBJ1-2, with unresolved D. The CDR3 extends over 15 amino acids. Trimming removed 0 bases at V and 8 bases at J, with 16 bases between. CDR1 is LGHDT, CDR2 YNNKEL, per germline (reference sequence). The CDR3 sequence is CASSQDLGQSRGYTF. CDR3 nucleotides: TGTGCCAGCAGCCAAGATCTGGGCCAGTCTAGAGGCTACACCTTC.

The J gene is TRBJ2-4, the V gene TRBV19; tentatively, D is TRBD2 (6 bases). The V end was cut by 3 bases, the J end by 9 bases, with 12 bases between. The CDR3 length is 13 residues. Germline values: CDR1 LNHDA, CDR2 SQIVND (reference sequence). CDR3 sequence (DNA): TGTGCCAGTAGTATGGGGGGAGGTGGCATTCAGTACTTC. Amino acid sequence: CASSMGGGGIQYF. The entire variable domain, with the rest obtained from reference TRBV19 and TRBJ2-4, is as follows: DGGITQSPKYLFRKEGQNVTLSCEQNLNHDAMYWYRQDPGQGLRLIYYSQIVNDFQKGDIAEGYSVSREKKESFPLTVTSAQKNPTAFYLCASSMGGGGIQYFGAGTRLSVL.

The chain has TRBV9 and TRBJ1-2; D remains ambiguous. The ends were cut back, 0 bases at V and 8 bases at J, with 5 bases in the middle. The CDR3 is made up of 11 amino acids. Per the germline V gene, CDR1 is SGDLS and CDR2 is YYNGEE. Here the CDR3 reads CASSVVVGYTF. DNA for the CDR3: TGTGCCAGCAGCGTAGTGGTGGGCTACACCTTC.

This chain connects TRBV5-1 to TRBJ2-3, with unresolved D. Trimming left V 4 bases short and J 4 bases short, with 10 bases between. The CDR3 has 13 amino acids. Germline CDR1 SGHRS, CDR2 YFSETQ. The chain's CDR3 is CASSPSMADTQYF. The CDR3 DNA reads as TGCGCCAGCAGCCCCTCGATGGCAGATACGCAGTATTTT.

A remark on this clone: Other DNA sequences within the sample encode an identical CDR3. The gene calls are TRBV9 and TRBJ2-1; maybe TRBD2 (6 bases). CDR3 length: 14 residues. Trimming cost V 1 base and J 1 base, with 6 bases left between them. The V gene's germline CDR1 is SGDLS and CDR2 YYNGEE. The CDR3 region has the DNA TGTGCCAGCAGCGTAAGCGGGTCCTACAATGAGCAGTTCTTC. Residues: CASSVSGSYNEQFF.

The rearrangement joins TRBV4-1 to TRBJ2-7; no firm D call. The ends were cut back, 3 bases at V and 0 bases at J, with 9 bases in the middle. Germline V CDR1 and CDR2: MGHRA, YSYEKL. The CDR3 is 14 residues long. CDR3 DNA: TGCGCCAGCAGCCACCCGACACGCTCCTACGAGCAGTACTTC. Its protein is CASSHPTRSYEQYF.

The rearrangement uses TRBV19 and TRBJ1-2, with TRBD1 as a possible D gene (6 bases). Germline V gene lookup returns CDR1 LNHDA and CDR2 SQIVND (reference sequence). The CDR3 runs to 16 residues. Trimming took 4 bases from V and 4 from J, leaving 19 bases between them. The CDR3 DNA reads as TGTGCCAGTAGTAAAACGGGGGCCTCGACCCTCTATGGCTACACCTTC. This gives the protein CASSKTGASTLYGYTF.

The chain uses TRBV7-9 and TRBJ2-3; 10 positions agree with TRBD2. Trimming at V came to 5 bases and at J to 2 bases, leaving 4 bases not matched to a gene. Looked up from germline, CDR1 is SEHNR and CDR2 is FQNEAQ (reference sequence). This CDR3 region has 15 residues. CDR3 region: CASSRTSGTTDTQYF. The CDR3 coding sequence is TGTGCCAGCAGCCGGACTAGCGGAACCACAGATACGCAGTATTTT.

The CDR3 DNA is TGTGCCAGCAGTTTAGGACCTAGGACCCAGCATTTT. Translation: CASSLGPRTQHF. This chain connects TRBV28 to TRBJ1-5; D is unresolved. V was trimmed by 2 bases and J by 11 bases, leaving 10 bases between them. The CDR3 consists of 12 residues. Germline values: CDR1 MDHEN, CDR2 SYDVKM. The full variable domain, rest sourced from reference TRBV28 and TRBJ1-5, is DVKVTQSSRYLVKRTGEKVFLECVQDMDHENMFWYRQDPGLGLRLIYFSYDVKMKEKGDIPEGYSVSREKKERFSLILESASTNQTSMYLCASSLGPRTQHFGDGTRLSIL.

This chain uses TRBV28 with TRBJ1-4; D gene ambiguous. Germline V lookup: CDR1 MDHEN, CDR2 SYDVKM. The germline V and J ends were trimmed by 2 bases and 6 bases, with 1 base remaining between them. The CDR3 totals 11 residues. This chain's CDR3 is CASSLHEKLFF. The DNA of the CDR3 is TGTGCCAGCAGTTTACATGAAAAACTGTTTTTT. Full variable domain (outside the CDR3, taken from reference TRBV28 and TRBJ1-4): DVKVTQSSRYLVKRTGEKVFLECVQDMDHENMFWYRQDPGLGLRLIYFSYDVKMKEKGDIPEGYSVSREKKERFSLILESASTNQTSMYLCASSLHEKLFFGSGTQLSVL.

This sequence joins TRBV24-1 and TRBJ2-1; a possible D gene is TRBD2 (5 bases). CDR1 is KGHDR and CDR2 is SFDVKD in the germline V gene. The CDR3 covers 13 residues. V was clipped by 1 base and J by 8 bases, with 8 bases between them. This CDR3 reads CATSDLGGHEQFF. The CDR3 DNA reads TGTGCCACCAGTGATTTAGGCGGGCATGAGCAGTTCTTC.

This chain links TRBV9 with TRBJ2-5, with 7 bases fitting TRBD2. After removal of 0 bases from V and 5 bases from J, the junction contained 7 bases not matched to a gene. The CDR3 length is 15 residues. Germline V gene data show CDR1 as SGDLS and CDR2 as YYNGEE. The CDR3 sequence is CASSVDGREWETQYF. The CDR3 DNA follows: TGTGCCAGCAGCGTAGATGGGAGGGAGTGGGAGACCCAGTACTTC.

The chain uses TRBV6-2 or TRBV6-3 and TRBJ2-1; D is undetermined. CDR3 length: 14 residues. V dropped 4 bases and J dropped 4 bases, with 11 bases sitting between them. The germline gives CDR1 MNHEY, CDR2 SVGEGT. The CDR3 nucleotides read TGTGCCAGCAGTTTCGATCGGCTATACAATGAGCAGTTCTTC. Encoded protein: CASSFDRLYNEQFF.

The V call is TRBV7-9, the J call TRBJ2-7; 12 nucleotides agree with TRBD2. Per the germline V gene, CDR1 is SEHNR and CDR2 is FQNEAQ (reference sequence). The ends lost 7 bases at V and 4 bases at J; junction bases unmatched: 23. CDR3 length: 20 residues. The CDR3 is CASNKVGGTSGSSGQYEQYF. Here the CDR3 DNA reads TGTGCCAGCAACAAAGTGGGGGGGACTAGCGGGTCCTCGGGTCAATACGAGCAGTACTTC.

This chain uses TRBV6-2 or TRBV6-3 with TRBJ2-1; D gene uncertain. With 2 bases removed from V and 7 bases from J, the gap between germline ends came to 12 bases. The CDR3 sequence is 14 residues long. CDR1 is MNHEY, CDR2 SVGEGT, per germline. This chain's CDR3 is CASSYNPVPNEQFF. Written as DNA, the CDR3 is TGTGCCAGCAGTTACAATCCGGTTCCAAATGAGCAGTTCTTC.

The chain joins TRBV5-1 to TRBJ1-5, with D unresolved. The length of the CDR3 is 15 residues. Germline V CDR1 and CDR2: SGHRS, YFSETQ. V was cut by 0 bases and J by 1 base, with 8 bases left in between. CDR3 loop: CASSLDGVSNQPQHF. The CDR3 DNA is TGCGCCAGCAGCTTGGATGGGGTAAGCAATCAGCCCCAGCATTTT.

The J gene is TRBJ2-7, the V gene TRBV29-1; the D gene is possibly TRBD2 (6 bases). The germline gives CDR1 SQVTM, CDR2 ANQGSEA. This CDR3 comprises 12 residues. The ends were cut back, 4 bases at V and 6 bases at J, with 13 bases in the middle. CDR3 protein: CSVVFGSSEQYF. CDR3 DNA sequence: TGCAGCGTTGTTTTCGGGAGTAGCGAGCAGTACTTC.

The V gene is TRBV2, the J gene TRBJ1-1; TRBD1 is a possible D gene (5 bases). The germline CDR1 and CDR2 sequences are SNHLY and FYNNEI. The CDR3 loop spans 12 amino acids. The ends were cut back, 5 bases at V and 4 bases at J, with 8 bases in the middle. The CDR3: CASSWGLTEAFF. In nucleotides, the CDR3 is TGTGCCAGCAGTTGGGGCCTCACTGAAGCTTTCTTT. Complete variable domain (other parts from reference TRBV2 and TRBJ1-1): EPEVTQTPSHQVTQMGQEVILRCVPISNHLYFYWYRQILGQKVEFLVSFYNNEISEKSEIFDDQFSVERPDGSNFTLKIRSTKLEDSAMYFCASSWGLTEAFFGQGTRLTVV.